This T cell receptor (beta chain) was documented in a study of CD8 T cells in ankylosing spondylitis. Overall study findings and caveats: Seemingly characteristic of ankylosing spondylitis blood was a TCR beta motif consisting of eight highly homologous variants. Past studies reported some motif variants in reactive arthritis synovial fluid and blood.

This clonotype was counted ten times or more. Antigen unknown. TCR beta libraries were made by quantitative 5'-RACE with molecular barcodes. TCRdb re-analysed the 5' RACE reads in MiXCR, keeping a single row per CDR3 protein. The table includes about 69,000 distinct CDR3 sequences, under 5.5% detected once. The receptor was isolated from a male donor with ankylosing spondylitis or in good health (not recorded which). The sequenced sample consisted of blood, either unsorted or a sorted T cell fraction (not recorded which).

Here the CDR3 reads CASSPMTPPQETQYF. CDR3 in DNA: TGTGCCAGCAGCCCCATGACCCCACCCCAAGAGACCCAGTACTTC. This chain connects TRBV5-4 to TRBJ2-5; no clear D. The CDR3 has 15 amino acids. V shed 4 bases and J shed 1 base, with 14 bases lying between them. Germline V gene data show CDR1 as SGHNT and CDR2 as YYREEE (reference sequence).